This T cell receptor (beta chain) derives from a study of cytomegalovirus exposure and HLA in healthy donors. Study outcomes and limitations: Most of the CMV-associated TCR beta chains (in a later analysis) appeared to be HLA-restricted. Other equally common chains were less clonally expanded than HLA-associated TCR beta chains, a later analysis showed. Exclusion as indistinguishable affected some V segments, including TRBV6-2 and TRBV6-3.

The CDR3 is 16 amino acids. Per the germline V gene, CDR1 is SGHRS and CDR2 is YFSETQ. The V gene end was trimmed by 0 bases and the J gene end by 6 bases; junction bases not matched to a gene: 8. Concerning this clone itself: Its antigen is not identified.

Primers for the PCR totalled 60 Vbeta and 13 Jbeta. Assay: immunoSEQ multiplex PCR; the TCRdb copy retains only in-frame clones and omits some. This sample has 150,000 to 250,000 clones, with 79% found just once. The V and J genes are TRBV5-1 and TRBJ2-2; 7 bases are shared with TRBD1. Material for sequencing was PBMCs. The TCR sequence derives from a woman between 25 and 40 years old in good health and CMV-seropositive. This chain's CDR3 is CASSLGQGQFAGELFF. In DNA form, the CDR3 reads TGCGCCAGCAGCTTGGGACAGGGCCAATTTGCCGGGGAGCTGTTTTTT.